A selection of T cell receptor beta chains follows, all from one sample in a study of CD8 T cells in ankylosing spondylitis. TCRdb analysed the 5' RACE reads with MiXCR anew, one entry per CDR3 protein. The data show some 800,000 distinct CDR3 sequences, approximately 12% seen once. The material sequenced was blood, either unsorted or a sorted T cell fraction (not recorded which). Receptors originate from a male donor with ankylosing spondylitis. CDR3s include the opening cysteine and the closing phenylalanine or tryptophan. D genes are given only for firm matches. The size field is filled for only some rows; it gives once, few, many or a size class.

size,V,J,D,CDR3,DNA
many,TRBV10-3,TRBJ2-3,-,CAISPPSTDTQYF,TGTGCCATCAGCCCCCCTAGCACAGATACGCAGTATTTT
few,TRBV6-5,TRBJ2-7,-,CASSYARTYEQYF,TGTGCCAGCAGTTACGCGAGGACCTACGAGCAGTACTTC
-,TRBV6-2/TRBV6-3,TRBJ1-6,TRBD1,CASSYGGDRAYNSPLHF,TGTGCCAGCAGTTACGGCGGGGACAGGGCCTATAATTCACCCCTCCACTTT
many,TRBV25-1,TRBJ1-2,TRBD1,CASSLTGLGGYTF,TGTGCCAGCAGTCTGACAGGGTTGGGAGGCTACACCTTC
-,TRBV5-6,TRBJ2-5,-,CASSGKRGPYQETQYF,TGTGCCAGCAGCGGGAAACGAGGCCCGTACCAAGAGACCCAGTACTTC
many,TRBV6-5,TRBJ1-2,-,CASGRRAGYTF,TGTGCCAGCGGCCGAAGGGCTGGCTACACCTTC
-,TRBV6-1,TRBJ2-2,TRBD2,CASRGLAGTGELFF,TGTGCCAGCAGGGGACTAGCGGGAACCGGGGAGCTGTTTTTT
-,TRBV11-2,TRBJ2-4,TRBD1,CASSFSGQFGNIQYF,TGTGCCAGCAGCTTCTCGGGACAGTTTGGAAACATTCAGTACTTC
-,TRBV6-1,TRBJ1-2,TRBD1,CASSRQGRGVYGYTF,TGTGCCAGCAGTCGACAGGGCCGGGGGGTCTATGGCTACACCTTC
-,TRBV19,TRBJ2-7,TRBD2,CASRPTSGSIGYEQYF,TGTGCCAGTAGGCCGACTAGCGGGAGTATTGGGTACGAGCAGTACTTC
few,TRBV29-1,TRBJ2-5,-,CSVDRLRGRKTQYF,TGCAGCGTTGATCGCCTTCGGGGGCGGAAGACCCAGTACTTC
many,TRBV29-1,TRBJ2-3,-,CSVERTDTQYF,TGCAGCGTTGAGAGGACAGATACGCAGTATTTT
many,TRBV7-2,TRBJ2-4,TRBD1,CASAKPGQGENIQYF,TGTGCCAGCGCCAAGCCGGGACAGGGGGAAAACATTCAGTACTTC
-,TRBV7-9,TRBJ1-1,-,CASSSIQYTEAFF,TGTGCCAGCAGCTCCATACAGTACACTGAAGCTTTCTTT
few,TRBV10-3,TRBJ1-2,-,CAISESGPHYGYTF,TGTGCCATCAGTGAGTCGGGACCACACTATGGCTACACCTTC
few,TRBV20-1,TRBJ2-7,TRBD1,CSASFRDRGYEQYF,TGCAGTGCTAGTTTCCGGGACAGGGGTTACGAGCAGTACTTC